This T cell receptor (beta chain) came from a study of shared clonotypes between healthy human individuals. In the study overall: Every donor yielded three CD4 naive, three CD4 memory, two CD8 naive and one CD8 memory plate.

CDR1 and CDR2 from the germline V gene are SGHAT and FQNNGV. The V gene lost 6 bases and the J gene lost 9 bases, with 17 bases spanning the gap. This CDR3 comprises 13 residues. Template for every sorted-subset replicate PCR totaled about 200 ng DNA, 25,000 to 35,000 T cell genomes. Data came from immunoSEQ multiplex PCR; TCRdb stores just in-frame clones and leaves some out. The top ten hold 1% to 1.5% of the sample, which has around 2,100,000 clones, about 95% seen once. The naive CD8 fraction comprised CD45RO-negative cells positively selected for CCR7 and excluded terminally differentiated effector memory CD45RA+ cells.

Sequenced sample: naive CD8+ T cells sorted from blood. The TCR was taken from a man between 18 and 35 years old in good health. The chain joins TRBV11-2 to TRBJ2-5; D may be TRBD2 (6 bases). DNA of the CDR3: TGTGCCAGCAGACCTCCGGGACTGGGGCCCCAGTACTTC. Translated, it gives CASRPPGLGPQYF.